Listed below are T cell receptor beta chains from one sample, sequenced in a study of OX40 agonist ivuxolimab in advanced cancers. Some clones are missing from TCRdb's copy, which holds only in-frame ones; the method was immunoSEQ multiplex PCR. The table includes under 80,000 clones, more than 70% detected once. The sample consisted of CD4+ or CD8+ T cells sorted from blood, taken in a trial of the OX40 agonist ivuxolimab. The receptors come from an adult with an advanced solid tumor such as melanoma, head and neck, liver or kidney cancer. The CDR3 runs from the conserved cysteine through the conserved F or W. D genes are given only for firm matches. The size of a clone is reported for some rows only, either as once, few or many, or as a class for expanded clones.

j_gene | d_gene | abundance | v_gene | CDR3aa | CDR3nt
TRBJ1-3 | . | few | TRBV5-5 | CASSQAGTSGNTIYF | TGTGCCAGCAGCCAAGCCGGGACCTCTGGAAACACCATATATTTT
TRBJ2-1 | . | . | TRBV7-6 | CASSSVGSYNEQFF | TGTGCCAGCAGCTCAGTAGGCAGTTACAATGAGCAGTTCTTC
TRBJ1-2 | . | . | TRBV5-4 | CASSPVGLNYGYTF | TGTGCCAGCAGCCCCGTCGGACTTAACTATGGCTACACCTTC
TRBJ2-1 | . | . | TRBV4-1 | CASSQESGTKYYNEQFF | TGCGCCAGCAGCCAAGAATCCGGGACAAAATACTACAATGAGCAGTTCTTC
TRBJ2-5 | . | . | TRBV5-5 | CASSLRGYQETQYF | TGTGCCAGCAGCTTGCGCGGGTACCAAGAGACCCAGTACTTC
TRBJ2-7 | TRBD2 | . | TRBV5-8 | CASFKLATNSYEQYF | TGTGCCAGCTTTAAACTAGCGACCAACTCCTACGAGCAGTACTTC
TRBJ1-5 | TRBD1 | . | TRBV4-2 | CASSLADYRGSQPQHF | TGTGCCAGCAGCTTAGCCGATTACAGGGGTTCACAGCCCCAGCATTTT
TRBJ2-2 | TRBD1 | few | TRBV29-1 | CSVSGQGAGELFF | TGCAGCGTATCGGGACAGGGGGCCGGGGAGCTGTTTTTT
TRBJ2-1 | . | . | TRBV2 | CASSFYNEQFF | TGTGCCAGCAGTTTTTACAATGAGCAGTTCTTC
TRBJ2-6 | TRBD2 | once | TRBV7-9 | CASSFWSSGGAGANVLTF | TGTGCCAGCAGCTTTTGGTCTAGCGGGGGGGCTGGGGCCAACGTCCTGACTTTC
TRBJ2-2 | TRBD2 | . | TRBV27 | CASSLRNERGSNTGELFF | TGTGCCAGCAGTTTAAGGAACGAGCGGGGTTCGAACACCGGGGAGCTGTTTTTT
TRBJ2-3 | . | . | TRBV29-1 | CSVELGADTQYF | TGCAGCGTTGAGCTTGGGGCAGATACGCAGTATTTT
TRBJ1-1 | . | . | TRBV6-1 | CASRRQTNTEAFF | TGTGCCAGCAGGCGACAGACCAACACTGAAGCTTTCTTT
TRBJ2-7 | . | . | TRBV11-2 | CASSLDWSISYEQYF | TGTGCCAGCAGCTTAGATTGGTCTATATCCTACGAGCAGTACTTC
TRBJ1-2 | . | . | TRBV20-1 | CREGNGYTF | TGCAGGGAAGGGAATGGCTACACCTTC
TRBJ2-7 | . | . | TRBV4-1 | CASSQEGQEGYEQYF | TGCGCCAGCAGCCAAGAAGGACAGGAGGGCTACGAGCAGTACTTC
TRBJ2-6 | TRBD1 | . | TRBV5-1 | CASSYRGTGANVLTF | TGCGCCAGCAGCTACAGGGGAACTGGGGCCAACGTCCTGACTTTC
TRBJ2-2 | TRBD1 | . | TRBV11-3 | CASSSGTGGRELFF | TGTGCCAGCAGCTCCGGGACAGGGGGCAGGGAGCTGTTTTTT
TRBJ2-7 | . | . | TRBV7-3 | CASSSPSLRAQYF | TGTGCCAGCAGCTCCCCCAGCTTACGAGCGCAGTACTTC
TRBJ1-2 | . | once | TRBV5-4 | CASSLSGGVYGYTF | TGTGCCAGCAGCTTGAGTGGGGGTGTCTATGGCTACACCTTC
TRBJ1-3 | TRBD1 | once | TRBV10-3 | CAILQGTGNTIYF | TGTGCCATCCTACAGGGGACTGGAAACACCATATATTTT
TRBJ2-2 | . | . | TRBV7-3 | CASAVGTANTGELFF | TGTGCCTCCGCGGTGGGGACTGCGAACACCGGGGAGCTGTTTTTT
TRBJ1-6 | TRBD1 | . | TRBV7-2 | CASSGRDRGNRYNSPLHF | TGTGCCAGCAGCGGCCGGGACAGGGGGAATCGGTATAATTCACCCCTCCACTTT
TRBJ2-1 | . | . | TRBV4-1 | CASSPSPTNGNEQFF | TGCGCCAGCAGTCCAAGCCCCACCAATGGGAATGAGCAGTTCTTC
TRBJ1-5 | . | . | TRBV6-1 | CASKLTGYQPQHF | TGTGCCAGCAAATTGACCGGATATCAGCCCCAGCATTTT
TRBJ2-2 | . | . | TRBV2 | CASSRQGRTGELFF | TGTGCCAGCAGTCGTCAGGGCCGAACCGGGGAGCTGTTTTTT
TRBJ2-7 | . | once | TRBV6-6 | CASSPLLGEQYF | TGTGCCAGCAGCCCCCTGTTGGGCGAGCAGTACTTC
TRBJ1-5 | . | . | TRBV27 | CASSSSGGNQPQHF | TGTGCCAGCAGCTCCAGCGGGGGCAATCAGCCCCAGCATTTT
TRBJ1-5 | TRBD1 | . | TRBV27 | CASRGQGNQPQHF | TGTGCCAGCAGGGGACAGGGCAATCAGCCCCAGCATTTT
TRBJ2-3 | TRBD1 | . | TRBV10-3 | CATQVGQGADTQYF | TGTGCCACCCAGGTGGGACAGGGTGCAGATACGCAGTATTTT
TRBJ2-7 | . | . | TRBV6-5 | CASIKTGGVEQYF | TGTGCCAGCATTAAGACAGGAGGCGTCGAGCAGTACTTC
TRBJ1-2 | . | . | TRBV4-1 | CASSQVLVGEPYGYTF | TGCGCCAGCAGCCAAGTGCTAGTGGGGGAACCCTATGGCTACACCTTC
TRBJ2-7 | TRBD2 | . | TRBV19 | CASSIVSGTNEQYF | TGTGCCAGTAGTATCGTTTCAGGGACTAACGAGCAGTACTTC
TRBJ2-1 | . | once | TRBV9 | CASSVEGTGMFF | TGTGCCAGCAGCGTAGAGGGTACAGGGATGTTCTTC
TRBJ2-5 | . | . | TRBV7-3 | CASSLDPQETQYF | TGTGCCAGCAGCTTAGATCCCCAAGAGACCCAGTACTTC
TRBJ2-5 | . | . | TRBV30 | CAWSVLRDQETQYF | TGTGCCTGGAGTGTACTCCGGGACCAAGAGACCCAGTACTTC